This T cell receptor beta chain is drawn from a study of T cell changes during pregnancy in multiple sclerosis. The assay was immunoSEQ multiplex PCR, and TCRdb's table has in-frame clones only and misses some. In the table there are tens of thousands of clones, 91% of which are singletons. The CDR3 is made up of 12 amino acids. V lost 8 bases to trimming and J lost 4 bases, with 11 bases between them. Germline V CDR1 and CDR2: LNHDA, SQIVND (reference sequence). The sequence derives from a female donor in good health, enrolled as a control in a pregnancy study. This sequence joins TRBV19 and TRBJ1-1; D is ambiguous. Source: peripheral blood, taken in the third trimester of pregnancy. The CDR3 coding sequence is TGTGCCAGTCGGCGCGGAGCCACTGAAGCTTTCTTT. This encodes CASRRGATEAFF.